The table lists the clone carrying this T cell receptor (beta chain) with many counts. These data belong to a study of T cells in Graves' hyperthyroidism and ophthalmopathy. TCR beta CDR3 regions were amplified from RNA. First-round RT-PCR of the TCR CDR3 relied on the HTBI primer set. From the multiplex PCR reads, TCRdb called clonotypes with MiXCR, one entry per CDR3 protein. This sample has roughly 290,000 distinct CDR3 sequences, with over 15% found just once. The sequenced sample was blood. The receptor comes from a woman aged 55 to 70 with Graves' ophthalmopathy.

In nucleotides, the CDR3 is TGCGCCAGCAGCCCCGGGGACAGTAGGTCCCAGCCCCAGCATTTT. Protein product: CASSPGDSRSQPQHF. The genes are TRBV5-1 and TRBJ1-5; 7 bases match TRBD1. With 4 bases clipped from V and 7 bases from J, the junction kept 11 bases outside the gene matches. In germline, CDR1 is SGHRS, CDR2 YFSETQ. There are 15 residues in the CDR3.